This T cell receptor (beta chain) was identified during a study of blood T cell repertoires in COVID-19. Study in general: COVID-19 samples from acute and convalescent phases originated in the United States, Italy and Spain. Sources were T cells, B-cell-depleted T cells, or PBMCs; the material itself was cDNA or gDNA.

Germline assignment: CDR1 SGDLS and CDR2 YYNGEE. The ends were cut back, 0 bases at V and 3 bases at J, with 6 bases in the middle. CDR3 length equals 14 residues. Original processing methods: The assay estimated nucleated cells by amplifying reference gene primers. Here immunoSEQ multiplex PCR was the method, and the copy in TCRdb shows in-frame clones only, minus some. That table furnishes V, J and clone size, whereas the DNA furnished D and trimming. The sample lists more than 90,000 clones; 85% were seen once. The chain uses TRBV9 and TRBJ2-2, with a weak D call TRBD1 (5 bases). This TCR was recovered from a man at least 80 years old with acute or convalescent COVID-19. The sequenced sample was peripheral blood. The CDR3 DNA reads as TGTGCCAGCAGCGTAGTAGGGGACACCGGGGAGCTGTTTTTT. Translation gives CASSVVGDTGELFF.